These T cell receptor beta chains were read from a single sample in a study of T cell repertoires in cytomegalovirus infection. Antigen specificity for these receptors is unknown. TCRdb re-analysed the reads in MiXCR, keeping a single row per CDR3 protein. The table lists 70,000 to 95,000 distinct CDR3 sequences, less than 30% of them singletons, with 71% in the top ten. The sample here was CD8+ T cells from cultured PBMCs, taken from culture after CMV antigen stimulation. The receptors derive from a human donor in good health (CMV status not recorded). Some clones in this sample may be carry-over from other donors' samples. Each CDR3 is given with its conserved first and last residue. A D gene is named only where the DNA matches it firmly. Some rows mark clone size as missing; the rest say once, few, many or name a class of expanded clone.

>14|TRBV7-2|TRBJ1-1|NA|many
TGTGCCAGCAGCTTGGGAGGGTGGAACACTGAAGCTTTCTTT
CASSLGGWNTEAFF
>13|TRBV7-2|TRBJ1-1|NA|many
TGTGCCAGCAGCTTTCATTCGGGTACTGAAGCTTTCTTT
CASSFHSGTEAFF
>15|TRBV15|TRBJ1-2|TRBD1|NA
TGTGCCACCAGCAGTGAGGACAGGGCTGACTATGGCTACACCTTC
CATSSEDRADYGYTF
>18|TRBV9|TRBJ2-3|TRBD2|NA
TGTGCCAGCAGCGGGGGGACTAGCGGGGGATCATACACAGATACGCAGTATTTT
CASSGGTSGGSYTDTQYF
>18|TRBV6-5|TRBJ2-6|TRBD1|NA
TGTGCCACCTTACCATGGACAGGGGGAGCTTCTGGGGCCAACGTCCTGACTTTC
CATLPWTGGASGANVLTF
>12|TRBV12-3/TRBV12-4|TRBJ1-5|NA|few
TGTGCCAGCAGTTTAGGGTCCCAGCCCCAGCATTTT
CASSLGSQPQHF
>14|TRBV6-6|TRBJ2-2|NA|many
TGTGCCAGCAGCCAGGGCCTGTTAACCGGGGAGCTGTTTTTT
CASSQGLLTGELFF
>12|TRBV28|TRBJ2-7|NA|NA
TGTGCCAGCAGTCCCATCGGGGACGAGCAGTACTTC
CASSPIGDEQYF
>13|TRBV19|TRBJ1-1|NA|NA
TGTGCCAGTAGTCCGTCCGGGGGGACTGAAGCTTTCTTT
CASSPSGGTEAFF
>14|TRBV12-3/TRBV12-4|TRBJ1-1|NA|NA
TGTGCCAGCAGTTTTGGGGAGTTGAACACTGAAGCTTTCTTT
CASSFGELNTEAFF
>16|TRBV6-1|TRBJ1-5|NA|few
TGTGCCAGCAGTGAAGCGCCGAGACAGGTCGGAGGCTCCCAGCATTTT
CASSEAPRQVGGSQHF
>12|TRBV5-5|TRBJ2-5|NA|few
TGTGCCAGCAGCTTCAGCTCGGAGACCCAGTACTTC
CASSFSSETQYF
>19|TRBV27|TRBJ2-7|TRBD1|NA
TGTGCCAGCAGTTTATCGGGACAGGCAGGGCCAACGTCTCCCTACGAGCAGTACTTC
CASSLSGQAGPTSPYEQYF
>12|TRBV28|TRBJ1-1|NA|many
TGTGCCAGCAGTTTTAGGGGATACGAAGCTTTCTTT
CASSFRGYEAFF
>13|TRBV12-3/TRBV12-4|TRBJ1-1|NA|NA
TGTGCCAGCAGTTTCCGGGGGCAACTGGAAGCTTTCTTT
CASSFRGQLEAFF
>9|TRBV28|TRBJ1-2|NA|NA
TGTGCCGCGGGAAATGGCTACACCTTC
CAAGNGYTF
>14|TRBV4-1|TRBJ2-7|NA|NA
TGCGCCAGCAGCCAGGTAACAGGGTTCTACGAGCAGTACTTC
CASSQVTGFYEQYF
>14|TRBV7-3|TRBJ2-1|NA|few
TGTGCCAGCAGCTTAGCGGGTCAGGGCAATGAGCAGTTCTTC
CASSLAGQGNEQFF
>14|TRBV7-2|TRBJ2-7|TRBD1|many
TGTGCCAGCAGCCCAGGACAGGGGGAATACGAGCAGTACTTC
CASSPGQGEYEQYF
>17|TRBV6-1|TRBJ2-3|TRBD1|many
TGTGCCAGCAAAACCCAAACCGGGACAGGGAGCACAGATACGCAGTATTTT
CASKTQTGTGSTDTQYF